This TCR beta chain originates from a study of beta chain features in type 1 diabetes. Overall study: Age, gender and cell yields were alike across patients and healthy donors. Findings and limits, study-wide: Moderate but significant shortening of TCRB CDR3s was recorded in all four CD4+ subsets from Type 1 diabetes patients. Because the template was cDNA, high-expressing cells might be over-represented.

The authors sorted CD4+ naive, central memory, regulatory and stem cell-like memory cells via CD45RO/CCR7/CD25/CD127/CD95/CD27. Details on this clone: The target antigen is unknown.

Expressed TCRB transcripts were sequenced, since all the RNA that had been isolated was reverse transcribed. Produced via immunoSEQ multiplex PCR; TCRdb's table is partial and in-frame only. The repertoire holds some 99,000 clones, with under 40% as singletons. CDR3 size: 18 residues. CDR1 is MDHEN and CDR2 is SYDVKM in the germline V gene. Unmatched junction bases numbered 16, after V lost 7 bases and J lost 0 bases. The source material was stem cell memory CD4+ T cells from blood. The chain combines TRBV28 with TRBJ1-2; 8 bases align to TRBD1. This TCR came from a woman aged 18-29 years in good health. CDR3 amino acids: CASTQSGSGRGPNYGYTF. The CDR3, as DNA: TGTGCCAGCACCCAATCGGGGTCTGGCAGGGGGCCTAACTATGGCTACACCTTC.